The 16 T cell receptor beta chains given below trace back to one sample, sequenced in a study of shared clonotypes between healthy human individuals. Assay: immunoSEQ multiplex PCR; the TCRdb copy retains only in-frame clones and omits some. The data hold millions of clones, with just over 90% observed a single time. Sequenced input: naive CD4+ T cells sorted from blood. The subset is: CD45RA+ positively selected. The receptors were sampled from a man between 18 and 29 years old in good health.

About this clone itself: This clone may be a read error of a much larger clone one base away. V usage is TRBV2 and J usage is TRBJ2-7; D gene unclear. The CDR3 runs to 11 residues. Germline lookup yields CDR1 SNHLY and CDR2 FYNNEI. The CDR3: CASSKAYEQYF. In DNA form, the CDR3 reads TGTGCCAGCAGTAAAGCCTACGAGCAGTACTTC.

The chain has TRBV27 and TRBJ1-3; D not certain. Trimming removed 5 bases from V and 0 bases from J, with 14 bases in between. The CDR3 is 16 residues long. Germline V gene data show CDR1 as MNHEY and CDR2 as SMNVEV (reference sequence). The chain's CDR3 is CASSREAGGSGNTIYF. DNA of the CDR3: TGTGCCAGCAGTAGGGAGGCAGGCGGCTCTGGAAACACCATATATTTT.

This sequence joins TRBV6-6 and TRBJ1-3; perhaps TRBD1 as D (5 bases). The CDR3 contains 16 residues. CDR1 and CDR2 (germline): MNHNY, SVGAGI (reference sequence). V lost 4 bases and J lost 0, with 13 bases in between. DNA for the CDR3: TGTGCCAGCAGTTCCCGGGGCCCGAACTCTGGAAACACCATATATTTT. This translates into CASSSRGPNSGNTIYF.

The chain couples TRBV28 to TRBJ1-3; D perhaps matches TRBD1 (5 bases). This CDR3 is 15 amino acids long. From germline, CDR1 is MDHEN and CDR2 SYDVKM. V gave up 6 bases and J gave up 0 bases, with 12 bases separating them. CDR3 in DNA: TGTGCCAGCAGCCGGGACGTTGTCTCTGGAAACACCATATATTTT. Amino acids: CASSRDVVSGNTIYF. Based on the CDR3 plus reference TRBV28 and TRBJ1-3, the full variable domain is DVKVTQSSRYLVKRTGEKVFLECVQDMDHENMFWYRQDPGLGLRLIYFSYDVKMKEKGDIPEGYSVSREKKERFSLILESASTNQTSMYLCASSRDVVSGNTIYFGEGSWLTVV.

Regarding this clone: Other DNA sequences from this sample encode an identical CDR3 as well. The chain combines TRBV5-1 with TRBJ2-7; 8 bases align to TRBD1. The V gene end was trimmed by 4 bases and the J gene end by 1 base; junction bases not matched to a gene: 1. Germline loops: CDR1 SGHRS, CDR2 YFSETQ. This CDR3 is 13 amino acids long. The CDR3 loop is CASSGTGSYEQYF. Here the CDR3 DNA reads TGCGCCAGCAGCGGGACAGGATCCTACGAGCAGTACTTC.

The V call is TRBV11-2, the J call TRBJ2-7; 10 bases map to TRBD2. V lost 3 bases, J lost 0 bases, and 2 bases stayed unmatched. The CDR3 has 15 amino acids. CDR1 and CDR2 from the germline V gene are SGHAT and FQNNGV. DNA for the CDR3: TGTGCCAGCAGCTTCTCTAGCGGGGGCTCCTACGAGCAGTACTTC. Its translation: CASSFSSGGSYEQYF.

The chain is built from TRBV2 and TRBJ1-3; no firm D call. This CDR3 contains 14 residues. The V end lost 5 bases, the J end lost 0 bases, and 8 bases lay between the germline ends. Per the germline V gene, CDR1 is SNHLY and CDR2 is FYNNEI. CDR3 DNA sequence: TGTGCCAGCAGTCAAGAGAGCTCTGGAAACACCATATATTTT. Protein sequence: CASSQESSGNTIYF.

The rearrangement joins TRBV5-4 to TRBJ1-2; no reliable D call. Trimming removed 0 bases at V and 0 bases at J, with 9 bases between. CDR3 length: 15 amino acids. From germline, CDR1 is SGHNT and CDR2 YYREEE (reference sequence). The CDR3: CASSLEASPNYGYTF. The CDR3 DNA sequence: TGTGCCAGCAGCTTGGAAGCCAGTCCTAACTATGGCTACACCTTC.

The chain has TRBV27 and TRBJ1-6; TRBD1 matches at 9 bases. Germline V gene sequence: CDR1 MNHEY, CDR2 SMNVEV (reference sequence). This CDR3 contains 14 residues. The J segment lost 6 bases and the V segment lost 5 bases, leaving 2 bases of the junction unmatched. The CDR3 here is CASSGTGLNSPLHF. The CDR3 DNA reads as TGTGCCAGCAGTGGGACAGGGCTTAATTCACCCCTCCACTTT.

The V call is TRBV6-5, the J call TRBJ1-1; D is uncertain. Germline assignment: CDR1 MNHEY and CDR2 SVGAGI. The CDR3 is 15 residues long. Trimming shortened V by 8 bases and J by 5 bases, and 21 bases separated the two germline ends. The CDR3 loop is CASGELGRAGTEAFF. CDR3 DNA sequence: TGTGCCAGCGGCGAGTTGGGAAGGGCTGGGACTGAAGCTTTCTTT.

This clone came up once. This sequence joins TRBV14 and TRBJ1-6, with D uncertain. With 3 bases removed from V and 8 bases from J, the gap between germline ends came to 17 bases. The CDR3 contains 16 residues. The germline V gene has CDR1 SGHDN and CDR2 FVKESK. CDR3 DNA sequence: TGTGCCAGCAGCCATTTAAACTGGGGTCGAGATTCACCCCTCCACTTT. This sequence encodes CASSHLNWGRDSPLHF.

The chain combines TRBV7-2 with TRBJ1-4; no reliable D call. CDR1 SGHTA and CDR2 FQGNSA come from the germline V gene. The CDR3 is 14 residues long. V lost 5 bases, J lost 7 bases, and 14 bases lay in between. The CDR3 spells CASSPRAPGEKLFF. CDR3 nucleotides: TGTGCCAGCAGCCCCCGGGCGCCGGGTGAAAAACTGTTTTTT.

The chain has TRBV10-3 and TRBJ1-4, with TRBD1 identical over 8 bases. The CDR3 consists of 14 residues. Germline-derived CDR1 and CDR2 are ENHRY and SYGVKD. The V and J ends lost 4 bases and 8 bases, in that order; junction bases with no gene match: 6. The CDR3 loop reads CAISGQGPHEKLFF. As DNA, the CDR3 is TGTGCCATCAGTGGACAGGGGCCCCACGAAAAACTGTTTTTT.

The V and J genes are TRBV5-1 and TRBJ1-5; a weak D match, TRBD1 (5 bases). The length of the CDR3 is 16 residues. V was clipped by 4 bases and J by 6 bases, with 20 bases between them. CDR1 SGHRS and CDR2 YFSETQ come from the germline V gene. The CDR3 DNA sequence: TGCGCCAGCAGCCCCGAACCCGGGGGAGGTGGTCAGCCCCAGCATTTT. It is translated as CASSPEPGGGGQPQHF.

As regards this clone: The sample contains more than one DNA sequence encoding this CDR3. The genes are TRBV18 and TRBJ1-1; a weak D match, TRBD1 (6 bases). This CDR3 contains 13 residues. Trimming cost V 6 bases and J 1 base, with 9 bases left between them. Germline CDR1 is KGHSH and CDR2 is LQKENI. CDR3 loop: CASSGTQNTEAFF. Written as DNA, the CDR3 is TGTGCCAGCTCCGGGACACAGAACACTGAAGCTTTCTTT.

The chain links TRBV27 to TRBJ2-7, with 10 bases identical to TRBD2. J lost 0 bases, V lost 10 bases, and 6 bases had no gene match. There are 14 residues in the CDR3. The germline V gene has CDR1 MNHEY and CDR2 SMNVEV (reference sequence). CDR3 bases: TGTGCCACCCCCCGGACTAGCGGCTCCTACGAGCAGTACTTC. Translated: CATPRTSGSYEQYF.